This T cell receptor (beta chain) was obtained from a study of siplizumab effects on memory and regulatory T cells. The V gene lost 3 bases and the J gene lost 4 bases, with 19 bases spanning the gap. Per germline, CDR1 SGHDT and CDR2 YYEEEE. This CDR3 comprises 16 residues. The repertoire was sequenced with immunoSEQ multiplex PCR; TCRdb's copy has only in-frame clones and lacks some. The sample lists some 100,000 clones; 94% were seen once. About this clone itself: The antigen is unknown.

The study's findings and limits: Alloreactive CD4+ clones that could be mapped were on average about 74% Treg-derived with siplizumab, against about 28% in controls. Apparently key alloresponse contributors, naive T cells also seemed more diverse than memory cells. Many proliferating CD4+ or CD8+ clones remained unclassified. Roughly 75-96% of them could not be assigned either a naive or a memory phenotype.

The clonotype comes from a human donor in good health. The gene calls are TRBV5-6 and TRBJ1-2; D unresolved. The sample comprised Tregs sorted from blood. This CDR3 is CASSSGRTAFGYGYTF. CDR3 bases: TGTGCCAGCAGCTCTGGGCGGACGGCTTTCGGCTATGGCTACACCTTC.